This T cell receptor (beta chain) was documented in a study of pediatric ulcerative colitis (dated by TCRdb to the late 2010s). About the full investigation: Seven ulcerative colitis patients had pancolitis and two had left-sided colitis, with histology consistent with ulcerative colitis in all. From roughly 9 newly diagnosed, treatment-naive pediatric ulcerative colitis patients and four non-IBD control children, paired blood and rectal samples were collected. The Pediatric Ulcerative Colitis Activity Index classified a couple of patients as having mild disease, several as having moderate disease and three as having acute severe colitis.

One to two pinch biopsies were taken from the rectum for research during colonoscopy. Before the diagnostic colonoscopy, none of the ulcerative colitis patients had been given any immunosuppressive medication. Rectal biopsies were digested with proteinase K before DNA isolation. The Wizard kit (Promega) was used to extract genomic DNA from the blood and intestinal samples. Based on the germline V gene, the CDR1 and CDR2 sequences are SGHTA and FQGNSA. The V end loses 2 bases and the J end loses 0 bases, and a stretch of 8 bases separates them. Counted from cysteine to phenylalanine, this CDR3 has 15 amino acids. Just the 45-base CDR3 DNA is kept, in frame starting at base 1. Using the immunoSEQ TRB Survey service, rearranged CDR3 beta regions were amplified from genomic DNA with multiplex V and J primers. To keep depth equal across samples, survey-level sequencing depth of up to 500,000 reads per sample was applied. The libraries were purified, combined into pools and sequenced with Illumina technology. For the original study's pipeline: immunoSEQ online tools were used for productive clonality, sample overlap, pairwise scatters, CDR3 beta length, V/D/J gene usage and productiveness. Calculated diversity was the number of unique rearrangements divided by total templates times 100; Shannon and Simpson indices were also computed. Z-score normalized data were analyzed by principal component analysis with the R prcomp function and the ggbiplot package. Morisita's index was used to quantify the clonal overlap between blood and rectum within each subject. The source is immuneACCESS, and TCRdb retained only in-frame sequences with V and J called. Part of the clones is not carried over; for the studies checked, unresolved V genes explain less than half of this, and the remainder is unexplained. V, J and clone size derive from that table, while D and trimming were established from the DNA sequence. In all, the sample holds some 43,000 clones, and 60% to 85% of those were seen once. Together, the top ten hold 3.5% to 4.5% of the sample.

General findings and caveats noted by the study authors: The healthy control group was small, consisting of only four individuals. Controls, mild-moderate and acute severe colitis patients were separated by rectal repertoire features, and reduced rectal diversity due to clonal expansions was observed in acute severe colitis. Rectal pinch biopsies may have included blood-derived T cells, especially in patients with overt colitis. For technical reasons, the blood samples of a couple of patients yielded substantially fewer templates, so those samples were excluded from the blood-rectal overlap analysis. Repertoires were derived from total lymphocyte DNA, so rare subsets such as regulatory T cells may have patterns not reflected. Autologous blood-rectal clonal overlap was significantly higher in ulcerative colitis patients than in controls, suggesting increased T cell trafficking to inflamed tissue. Two rectal CDR3 clonotypes were detected in all ulcerative colitis patients and were not detected in any of the controls.

Note on this clone: Which antigen it targets is not known. No quality values exist for individual bases; no much larger clone is one base distant.

The V and J genes are TRBV7-2 and TRBJ1-3, with no confident D gene call. The sample was gut tissue. The sequence derives from a girl aged 5 to 17 with moderate ulcerative colitis. The CDR3 region has the sequence CASSLRALSGNTIYF. The DNA sequence is given as TGTGCCAGCAGCTTACGGGCACTCTCTGGAAACACCATATATTTT.